The rows below give T cell receptor beta chains drawn from one sample of a study of blood T cell repertoires in COVID-19. The method was immunoSEQ multiplex PCR; TCRdb's version includes in-frame clones alone and lacks a portion of them. This table has under 200,000 clones, roughly 83% appearing once. Material: PBMCs or T cells enriched from blood (not recorded which). The source is a middle-aged man with acute COVID-19. Both conserved end residues are part of each CDR3. The order of the fields is clone size, J gene, D gene, V gene, CDR3 length, CDR3 DNA, CDR3 protein. A D gene is named only where the DNA matches it firmly. The size entry is marked missing in some rows and otherwise reads once, few, many or a size class.

many,TRBJ1-1,NA,TRBV7-9,14,TGTGCCAGCGTCAGGGAGGGCTTGAACACTGAAGCTTTCTTT,CASVREGLNTEAFF
NA,TRBJ2-5,NA,TRBV18,14,TGTGCCAGCTCACCACCGACTTCCCAAGAGACCCAGTACTTC,CASSPPTSQETQYF
NA,TRBJ2-3,NA,TRBV11-2,16,TGTGCCAGCAGCCAGGGGCAATTCCCAGCCTCAGATACGCAGTATTTT,CASSQGQFPASDTQYF
NA,TRBJ2-7,NA,TRBV5-4,15,TGTGCCAGCAGCCCCCCACAGTTTGACTCCTACGAGCAGTACTTC,CASSPPQFDSYEQYF
NA,TRBJ1-2,TRBD1,TRBV7-9,14,TGTGCCAGCAGCTCCGGACAGGGAGTAGCTGGCTACACCTTC,CASSSGQGVAGYTF
NA,TRBJ1-2,NA,TRBV28,13,TGTGCCAGCAGTTGGACTTCTAACTATGGCTACACCTTC,CASSWTSNYGYTF
NA,TRBJ2-5,TRBD2,TRBV5-4,16,TGTGCCAGCAGCTGGGGACTAGCGGGAAGTCAAGAGACCCAGTACTTC,CASSWGLAGSQETQYF
NA,TRBJ1-3,NA,TRBV30,12,TGTGCCTGGAGTAAGGGGAGAAACACCATATATTTT,CAWSKGRNTIYF
NA,TRBJ2-7,TRBD2,TRBV5-6,16,TGTGCCAGCAGCTTGGTGGGACTAGCGGGAAGGTACGAGCAGTACTTC,CASSLVGLAGRYEQYF
once,TRBJ2-4,TRBD2,TRBV2,13,TGTGCCAGCAATCAGGGTGGGAGGGACATTCAGTACTTC,CASNQGGRDIQYF
NA,TRBJ1-3,NA,TRBV21-1,18,TGTGCCAGCAGCAAAGGACTCTCTGTGGGTTCCGCTGGAAACACCATATATTTT,CASSKGLSVGSAGNTIYF
NA,TRBJ2-1,TRBD2,TRBV6-2/TRBV6-3,17,TGTGCCAGCAGTCTTCGGGGGACTAGCGGGGTTTACAATGAGCAGTTCTTC,CASSLRGTSGVYNEQFF
NA,TRBJ1-1,NA,TRBV5-1,15,TGCGCCAGCAGCTTTGATGGAGGGGTGGGCACTGAAGCTTTCTTT,CASSFDGGVGTEAFF
NA,TRBJ1-5,TRBD1,TRBV19,15,TGTGCCAGTAGTGGAACCGGGACAGGGAATCAGCCCCAGCATTTT,CASSGTGTGNQPQHF
NA,TRBJ1-1,TRBD1,TRBV29-1,13,TGCAGCGTGGACAGGGGACTGAACACTGAAGCTTTCTTT,CSVDRGLNTEAFF
NA,TRBJ1-1,NA,TRBV19,13,TGTGCCAGTAGTATCAGGAGGGGCACTGAAGCTTTCTTT,CASSIRRGTEAFF
NA,TRBJ2-1,NA,TRBV6-5,15,TGTGCCAGCAGTTACGGGGGGGCCCTCTACAATGAGCAGTTCTTC,CASSYGGALYNEQFF
NA,TRBJ1-2,TRBD1,TRBV7-2,15,TGTGCCAGCAGCGCCCAGACAGGGTCCAACTATGGCTACACCTTC,CASSAQTGSNYGYTF
once,TRBJ2-3,NA,TRBV9,12,TGTGCCAGCAGCGATTTAACAGATACGCAGTATTTT,CASSDLTDTQYF
NA,TRBJ2-3,NA,TRBV14,14,TGTGCCAGCAGCCAAGGGCCCGGGGCAGATACGCAGTATTTT,CASSQGPGADTQYF
NA,TRBJ2-7,TRBD1,TRBV30,14,TGTGCCTGGAGTGGTGACAGGGGCAGCTACGAGCAGTACTTC,CAWSGDRGSYEQYF
many,TRBJ1-5,NA,TRBV5-1,14,TGCGCCAGCAGCTTGTCCGGGGGCAATCAGCCCCAGCATTTT,CASSLSGGNQPQHF
NA,TRBJ1-3,NA,TRBV9,15,TGTGCCAGCAGCTCAGGGCCGAGCTCTGGAAACACCATATATTTT,CASSSGPSSGNTIYF
NA,TRBJ2-5,TRBD2,TRBV27,19,TGTGCCAGCAGTTCCGTGACAGCATATACCTATCAAGCGGGGGAGACCCAGTACTTC,CASSSVTAYTYQAGETQYF
once,TRBJ1-6,NA,TRBV7-9,14,TGTGCCAGCAGCTTCTTTTCCCCGAATTCACCCCTCCACTTT,CASSFFSPNSPLHF
NA,TRBJ2-3,TRBD2,TRBV15,16,TGTGCCACCAGCAGAGAGACTAGCGGGAGTACAGATACGCAGTATTTT,CATSRETSGSTDTQYF
NA,TRBJ2-3,TRBD1,TRBV5-1,14,TGCGCCAGCAGCAGGGCGGACAGGGGAGATACGCAGTATTTT,CASSRADRGDTQYF
NA,TRBJ2-5,TRBD1,TRBV7-8,13,TGTGCCAGCAGCTCCAACAGGGGAGAGACCCAGTACTTC,CASSSNRGETQYF
few,TRBJ2-5,TRBD1,TRBV19,16,TGTGCCAGTAGTATAGGGACAGGGGACGGACAAGAGACCCAGTACTTC,CASSIGTGDGQETQYF